The 18 T cell receptor beta chains reported below all come from one sample, sequenced in a study of beta chain features in type 1 diabetes. The study, taken as a whole, reports: Type 1 diabetes patients showed a moderate but significant shortening of TCRB CDR3s in all four CD4+ subsets.

Investigators reverse transcribed all isolated RNA, so they sequenced expressed TCRB transcripts. The table came from immunoSEQ multiplex PCR; TCRdb's copy has only in-frame clones and leaves some out. Here the sample spans 95,000 to 150,000 clones, around 15% being singletons. These receptors' antigens are unknown. Sequenced input: central memory CD4+ T cells from blood. These receptors all come from a man younger than 40 with type 1 diabetes.

The chain carries TRBV5-1 and TRBJ2-3; 9 positions match TRBD2. Germline trimming cut 3 bases from V and 0 bases from J; bases unmatched to any gene: 8. Germline CDR1 reads SGHRS; CDR2 reads YFSETQ. The CDR3 contains 17 residues. The CDR3 sequence: CASSSTASGTSTDTQYF. The CDR3 DNA is TGCGCCAGCAGCTCCACCGCTAGCGGGACGAGCACAGATACGCAGTATTTT.

The CDR3 DNA reads as TGCGCCAGCAGCCCAGCCCCGGACAGGGAGGGTGGAGAGACCCAGTACTTC. Translating gives CASSPAPDREGGETQYF. The chain carries TRBV5-1 and TRBJ2-5, with D possibly being TRBD1 (8 bases). CDR1 and CDR2 (germline): SGHRS, YFSETQ. The CDR3 sequence is 17 residues long. V dropped 4 bases and J dropped 4 bases, with 23 bases sitting between them. Drawing the rest from reference TRBV5-1 and TRBJ2-5, the complete variable domain is KAGVTQTPRYLIKTRGQQVTLSCSPISGHRSVSWYQQTPGQGLQFLFEYFSETQRNKGNFPGRFSGRQFSNSRSEMNVSTLELGDSALYLCASSPAPDREGGETQYFGPGTRLLVL.

DNA of the CDR3: TGTGCCAGCAGCGCCAGACCCCGGGGGACTAGCCGTTTCGGGGAGCAGTTCTTC. Protein sequence: CASSARPRGTSRFGEQFF. The V call is TRBV28, the J call TRBJ2-1; 9 nucleotides line up with TRBD2. The V segment lost 6 bases and the J segment 10 bases; nucleotides outside the gene matches: 22. Germline V gene data show CDR1 as MDHEN and CDR2 as SYDVKM. The CDR3 is made up of 18 amino acids.

This clone has more than one count but fewer than ten. V usage is TRBV4-2 and J usage is TRBJ2-5; D is undetermined. The CDR3 has 14 residues. Germline-derived CDR1 and CDR2 are LGHNA and YNFKEQ. V lost 1 base, J lost 3 bases, and 9 bases lay in between. The chain's CDR3 is CASSQVLEKETQYF. Here the CDR3 DNA reads TGTGCCAGCAGCCAAGTTCTGGAAAAAGAGACCCAGTACTTC.

This clone was detected ten times or more. The J gene is TRBJ2-3, the V gene TRBV13, with 7 bases identical to TRBD1. Germline V lookup: CDR1 PRHDT, CDR2 FYEKMQ (reference sequence). The V and J ends lost 6 bases and 0 bases, in that order; junction bases with no gene match: 0. The CDR3 has 13 residues. DNA of the CDR3: TGTGCCAGCAGGGACAGGAGCACAGATACGCAGTATTTT. Its translation is CASRDRSTDTQYF.

This clone has more than one count but fewer than ten. The rearrangement joins TRBV9 to TRBJ1-2; D perhaps matches TRBD1 (6 bases). Germline CDR1 reads SGDLS; CDR2 reads YYNGEE. The V end was cut by 3 bases, the J end by 11 bases, with 14 bases between. The CDR3 has 12 residues. CDR3 nucleotide sequence: TGTGCCAGCAGCGCGCCACAGGGTGGGTACACCTTC. Residues: CASSAPQGGYTF.

This clone has just a few counts. The chain links TRBV4-3 to TRBJ2-1; TRBD2 might be the D (6 bases). Trimming pared 0 bases from V and 3 bases from J, leaving 12 bases between. The CDR3 extends over 16 amino acids. In germline, CDR1 is LGHNA, CDR2 YSLEER. This CDR3 is CASSQDRTGLYNEQFF. CDR3 nucleotide sequence: TGCGCCAGCAGCCAAGATAGGACGGGACTCTACAATGAGCAGTTCTTC.

This clone was picked up a small number of times. V is TRBV7-2 and J is TRBJ1-1; D not resolved. Germline V gene lookup returns CDR1 SGHTA and CDR2 FQGNSA. Trimming took off 2 bases at V and 2 bases at J, with 6 bases between the two ends. This CDR3 spans 13 amino acids. The chain's CDR3 is CASSLIENTEAFF. CDR3 DNA sequence: TGTGCCAGCAGCTTAATCGAAAACACTGAAGCTTTCTTT.

The chain employs TRBV5-1 and TRBJ1-1; no clear D gene. From germline, CDR1 is SGHRS and CDR2 YFSETQ. V shed 2 bases and J shed 6 bases, with 14 bases lying between them. The CDR3 is made up of 14 amino acids. CDR3 amino acids: CASSFEGIRAEAFF. Written as DNA, the CDR3 is TGCGCCAGCAGCTTCGAAGGGATTAGGGCTGAAGCTTTCTTT. The full variable domain, rest sourced from reference TRBV5-1 and TRBJ1-1, is KAGVTQTPRYLIKTRGQQVTLSCSPISGHRSVSWYQQTPGQGLQFLFEYFSETQRNKGNFPGRFSGRQFSNSRSEMNVSTLELGDSALYLCASSFEGIRAEAFFGQGTRLTVV.

This clone appeared a few times. The chain has TRBV2 and TRBJ1-1; D ambiguous. This CDR3 spans 14 amino acids. V gave up 7 bases and J gave up 1 base, with 13 bases separating them. Germline V gene data show CDR1 as SNHLY and CDR2 as FYNNEI. CDR3: CASTFARGNTEAFF. The DNA for the CDR3 is TGTGCCAGCACCTTTGCCCGGGGGAACACTGAAGCTTTCTTT.

This sequence joins TRBV5-1 and TRBJ1-1; D gene unclear. CDR1 is SGHRS and CDR2 is YFSETQ in the germline V gene. The germline V and J ends were trimmed by 0 bases and 0 bases, with 3 bases remaining between them. The CDR3 extends over 13 amino acids. The CDR3 coding sequence is TGCGCCAGCAGCTTGGGGGTGAACACTGAAGCTTTCTTT. It yields the protein CASSLGVNTEAFF.

The chain links TRBV30 to TRBJ2-1; 9 bases fit TRBD1. J lost 9 bases, V lost 4 bases, and 7 bases had no gene match. The CDR3 has 13 residues. The germline gives CDR1 GTSNPN, CDR2 SVGIG (reference sequence). The CDR3, as DNA: TGTGCCTGGAAGGGACAGGGAAGGAGTGAGCAGTTCTTC. It specifies CAWKGQGRSEQFF.

For this clone: Other nucleotide sequences from this sample produce the same CDR3. The chain links TRBV6-5 to TRBJ2-3, with D perhaps TRBD2 (5 bases). Germline CDR1 MNHEY, CDR2 SVGAGI. V was pared by 5 bases and J by 1 base, with 13 bases between. CDR3 length: 15 amino acids. The CDR3 loop is CASSPGGGRTDTQYF. The DNA of the CDR3 is TGTGCCAGCAGTCCGGGCGGCGGGCGCACAGATACGCAGTATTTT.

This chain links TRBV27 with TRBJ2-2; D unclear. This CDR3 is 14 amino acids long. In germline, CDR1 is MNHEY, CDR2 SMNVEV (reference sequence). Trimming pared 0 bases from V and 4 bases from J, leaving 6 bases between. The CDR3 bases are TGTGCCAGCAGTTTATCGGGCGGCACCGGGGAGCTGTTTTTT. Its protein is CASSLSGGTGELFF.

This clone has just a few counts. V is TRBV18 and J is TRBJ2-3; the match to TRBD1 covers 10 bases. The CDR3 is 16 amino acids. Looked up from germline, CDR1 is KGHSH and CDR2 is LQKENI. The J segment lost 1 base and the V segment lost 3 bases, leaving 4 bases of the junction unmatched. CDR3 in amino acids: CASSPPGTGGTDTQYF. The CDR3 bases are TGTGCCAGCTCACCTCCCGGGACAGGGGGCACAGATACGCAGTATTTT.

The table lists this clone with a few counts. A much larger clone differs from this one at a single base, so this may be a read error. The V call is TRBV5-4, the J call TRBJ2-3; TRBD2 matches 14 bases. CDR1 is SGHNT, CDR2 YYREEE, per germline (reference sequence). V dropped 5 bases and J dropped 6; count of bases not matched to a gene: 14. This CDR3 comprises 18 residues. CDR3 amino acids: CASRLGLAGGRSADTQYF. The CDR3 DNA is TGTGCCAGCAGACTAGGACTAGCGGGGGGCCGCAGTGCGGATACGCAGTATTTT. The whole variable domain, filled in from reference TRBV5-4 and TRBJ2-3, reads ETGVTQSPTHLIKTRGQQVTLRCSSQSGHNTVSWYQQALGQGPQFIFQYYREEENGRGNFPPRFSGLQFPNYSSELNVNALELDDSALYLCASRLGLAGGRSADTQYFGPGTRLTVL.

This clone appeared many times. This chain links TRBV9 with TRBJ1-2, with D possibly TRBD1 on 6 matching bases. The germline V and J ends were trimmed by 4 bases and 8 bases, with 12 bases remaining between them. The CDR3 sequence is 12 residues long. CDR1 and CDR2 (germline): SGDLS, YYNGEE. In nucleotides, the CDR3 is TGTGCCAGCAGCCTCGCGGGGGGCGGCTACACCTTC. Its translation is CASSLAGGGYTF.

This clone has more than one count but fewer than ten. At one boundary the junction diverges from the germline segment, which might be a read error. Different DNA sequences within this sample yield the same CDR3. The chain is built from TRBV6-1 and TRBJ2-2; possibly TRBD2 for D (6 bases). The germline gives CDR1 MNHNS, CDR2 SASEGT. The CDR3 loop spans 14 amino acids. The CDR3: CASREGGDTGELFF. CDR3 nucleotides: TGTGCCAGCAGGGAAGGAGGGGACACCGGGGAGCTGTTTTTT.